This TCR beta chain was captured by sequencing in a study of response to subunit inactivated influenza vaccine (dated by TCRdb to the late 2010s). About the study as a whole: To follow how T cells responded to a trivalent subunit inactivated influenza vaccine, the researchers relied on deep quantitative profiling of the T cell receptor repertoire. Overall study outcomes, separate from this receptor: The authors proposed that each seasonal influenza vaccination may bring in only a limited number of new T cells.

Clipping removes 2 bases from V and 4 bases from J, with 8 as the unmatched junction base count. The CDR3 has 15 amino acids, counting the end cysteine and phenylalanine. The retained sequence is limited to the CDR3, 45 bases, with the frame set at the first base. Taken from the germline V gene, the CDR1 and CDR2 loops are MNHEY and SVGAGI. A note on this clonotype: Its antigen is currently not known. Base qualities are not provided; no much larger clone lies one nucleotide away.

The library was prepared using RT-PCR. The reads were generated on an Illumina HiSeq 2500. TCRdb reworked the public reads: Q25 trimming with fastp, MiXCR clone assembly, productive beta chains retained. A single entry per CDR3 protein holds the most common genes and DNA from its merged rows. Within this sample are about 190,000 distinct CDR3 sequences, with roughly 14% of them counted one time only. The ten largest make up approximately 24% of the sample. The chain employs TRBV6-5 and TRBJ2-7, with 7 central nucleotides matching TRBD2. The sequencing used CD8+ T cells sorted from PBMCs, collected less than 6 days after vaccination. The clonotype comes from a man aged 50-60 years who received an inactivated influenza vaccine. Donor details come from another sample of the same person, matched by shared clones. The sequenced DNA is TGTGCCAGCAGTTACGAGGCGGGAGTCGCGTACGAGCAGTACTTC. Its protein is CASSYEAGVAYEQYF.